This T cell receptor beta chain was profiled in a study of OX40 agonist ivuxolimab in advanced cancers. About the study: Ivuxolimab was delivered to patients intravenously every 2 weeks at doses spanning 0.01 to 10 mg/kg.

Clones were sequenced by immunoSEQ multiplex PCR, and TCRdb holds only the in-frame ones, with some missing. The sample lists about 73,000 clones, 80% to 95% occurring once. This clone was observed once. No antigen is known for it. Whole-study findings and limits: Certain nonresponders additionally had low normalized T-cell clonal expansion.

Trimming stripped 1 base from V and 1 base from J, with 13 bases between. Germline loops: CDR1 SGHDN, CDR2 FVKESK. The CDR3 runs to 16 residues. The receptor was isolated from an adult with an advanced solid tumor such as melanoma, head and neck, liver or kidney cancer. The specimen was CD4+ or CD8+ T cells sorted from blood, collected in a trial of the OX40 agonist ivuxolimab. The genes are TRBV14 and TRBJ1-2, with D perhaps matching TRBD1 (5 bases). This CDR3 is CASSQGWGTGNYGYTF. The CDR3 DNA reads TGTGCCAGCAGCCAAGGCTGGGGGACGGGTAACTATGGCTACACCTTC. The whole variable domain, filled in from reference TRBV14 and TRBJ1-2, reads EAGVTQFPSHSVIEKGQTVTLRCDPISGHDNLYWYRRVMGKEIKFLLHFVKESKQDESGMPNNRFLAERTGGTYSTLKVQPAELEDSGVYFCASSQGWGTGNYGYTFGSGTRLTVV.